These 2 T cell receptor beta chains originate from one sample sequenced in a study of blood T cell repertoires in COVID-19. The protocol was immunoSEQ multiplex PCR, while the TCRdb copy is restricted to in-frame clones and leaves out a portion. Here the sample spans 200,000 or so clones, roughly 84% being singletons. The material sequenced was peripheral blood. These receptors originate from a middle-aged man who had recovered from COVID-19.

The CDR3 sequence is CASSLTGGAGETQYF. CDR3 DNA: TGTGCCAGCAGCTTGACGGGGGGCGCCGGAGAGACCCAGTACTTC. This chain connects TRBV5-5 to TRBJ2-5, with a tentative D call TRBD2 (7 bases). V was clipped by 1 base and J by 4 bases, with 14 bases between them. Germline CDR1 is SGHKS and CDR2 is YYEKEE (reference sequence). This CDR3 has 15 residues.

The CDR3 region is CASSPSGRNEQYF. In DNA, the CDR3 is TGTGCCAGCTCACCAAGCGGGAGGAACGAGCAGTACTTC. The chain carries TRBV18 and TRBJ2-7, with 9 bases identical to TRBD2. CDR3 length: 13 residues. J lost 5 bases, V lost 2 bases, and 1 base had no gene match. Germline CDR1 reads KGHSH; CDR2 reads LQKENI.